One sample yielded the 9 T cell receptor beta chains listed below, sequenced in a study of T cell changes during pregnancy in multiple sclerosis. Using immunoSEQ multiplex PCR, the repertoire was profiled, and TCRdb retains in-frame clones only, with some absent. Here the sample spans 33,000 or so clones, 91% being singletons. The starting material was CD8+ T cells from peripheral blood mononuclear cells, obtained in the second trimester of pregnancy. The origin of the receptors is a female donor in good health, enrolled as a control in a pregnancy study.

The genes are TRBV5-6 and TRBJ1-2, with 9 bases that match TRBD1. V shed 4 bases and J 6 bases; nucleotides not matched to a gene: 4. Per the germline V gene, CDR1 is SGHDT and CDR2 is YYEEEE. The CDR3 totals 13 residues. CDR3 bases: TGTGCCAGCAGCCCCGGGACAGGGAATGGCTACACCTTC. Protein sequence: CASSPGTGNGYTF.

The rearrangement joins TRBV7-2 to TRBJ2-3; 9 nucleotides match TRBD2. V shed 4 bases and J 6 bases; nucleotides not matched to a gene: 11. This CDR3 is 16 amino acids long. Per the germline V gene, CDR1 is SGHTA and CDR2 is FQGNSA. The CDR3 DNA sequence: TGTGCCAGCAGCTCCCCCGCTGGAGCGGGGGGTGATACGCAGTATTTT. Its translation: CASSSPAGAGGDTQYF. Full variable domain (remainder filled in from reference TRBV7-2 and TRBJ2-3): GAGVSQSPSNKVTEKGKDVELRCDPISGHTALYWYRQSLGQGLEFLIYFQGNSAPDKSGLPSDRFSAERTGGSVSTLTIQRTQQEDSAVYLCASSSPAGAGGDTQYFGPGTRLTVL.

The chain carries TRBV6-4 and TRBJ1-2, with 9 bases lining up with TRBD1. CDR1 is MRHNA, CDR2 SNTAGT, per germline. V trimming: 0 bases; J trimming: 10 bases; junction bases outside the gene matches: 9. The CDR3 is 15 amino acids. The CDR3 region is CASSDSGTGYDAYTF. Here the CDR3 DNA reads TGTGCCAGCAGTGACTCAGGGACAGGGTATGATGCCTACACCTTC.

The CDR3 DNA reads as TGTGCCAGCAGCTTAGCTGGGAGTACAGGAAACACCATATATTTT. Translated, it gives CASSLAGSTGNTIYF. The genes are TRBV7-9 and TRBJ1-3; no reliable D call. This CDR3 has 15 amino acids. Trimming removed 0 bases at V and 4 bases at J, with 10 bases between. The V gene's germline CDR1 is SEHNR and CDR2 FQNEAQ (reference sequence).

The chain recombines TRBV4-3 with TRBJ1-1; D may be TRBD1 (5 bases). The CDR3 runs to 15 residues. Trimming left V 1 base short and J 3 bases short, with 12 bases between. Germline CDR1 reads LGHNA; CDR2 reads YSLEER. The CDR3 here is CASSQGGGEDTEAFF. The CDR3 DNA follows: TGCGCCAGCAGCCAAGGGGGAGGGGAGGACACTGAAGCTTTCTTT.

CDR3 amino acids: CASSLEAGGSYNEQFF. DNA for the CDR3: TGCGCCAGCAGCCTTGAAGCGGGGGGCTCCTACAATGAGCAGTTCTTC. J is TRBJ2-1 and V is TRBV4-1; 9 nucleotides align to TRBD2. Germline V gene data show CDR1 as MGHRA and CDR2 as YSYEKL. The CDR3 is 16 residues long. V lost 4 bases to trimming and J lost 0 bases; unmatched junction nucleotides: 4.

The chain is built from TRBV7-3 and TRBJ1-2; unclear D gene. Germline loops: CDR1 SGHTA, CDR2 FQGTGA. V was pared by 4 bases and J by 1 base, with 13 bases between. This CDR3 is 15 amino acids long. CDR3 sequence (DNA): TGTGCCAGCAGCTCGATGACAAGAATTAACTATGGCTACACCTTC. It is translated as CASSSMTRINYGYTF.

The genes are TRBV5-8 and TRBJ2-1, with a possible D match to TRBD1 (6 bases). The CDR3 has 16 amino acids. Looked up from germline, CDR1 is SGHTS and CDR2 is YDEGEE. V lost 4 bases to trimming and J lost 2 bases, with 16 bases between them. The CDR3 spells CASSVTRTEPYNEQFF. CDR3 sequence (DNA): TGTGCCAGCAGCGTAACCCGGACAGAACCCTACAATGAGCAGTTCTTC.

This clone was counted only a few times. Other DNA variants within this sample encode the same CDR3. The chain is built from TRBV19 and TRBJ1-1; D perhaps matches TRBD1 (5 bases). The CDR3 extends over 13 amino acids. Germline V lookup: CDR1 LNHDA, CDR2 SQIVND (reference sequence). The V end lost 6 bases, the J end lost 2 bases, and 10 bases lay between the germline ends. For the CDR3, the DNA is TGTGCCAGTAGCCTGGGGGGAAACACTGAAGCTTTCTTT. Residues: CASSLGGNTEAFF.